This entry lists 19 T cell receptor beta chains sequenced from one sample in a study of CD8 T cells in Susac syndrome. Random hexamers were used to reverse transcribe roughly 0.5 to 1 ug of RNA. TCRdb processed the immunoSEQ multiplex PCR reads anew with MiXCR; each CDR3 protein has one entry. In the table there are 95,000 to 150,000 distinct CDR3 sequences, over 90% of which are singletons. The sequenced material came from CD8+ T cells from PBMCs. Receptors were obtained from a human donor with Susac syndrome.

The V and J genes are TRBV9 and TRBJ1-1, with D possibly being TRBD1 (6 bases). V lost 0 bases and J 5 bases, leaving 14 bases between the germline ends. CDR1 is SGDLS, CDR2 YYNGEE, per germline. The CDR3 covers 15 residues. CDR3 coding DNA: TGTGCCAGCAGCGTAGGACAACAGGGATGGACTGAAGCTTTCTTT. Translated: CASSVGQQGWTEAFF. Drawing the rest from reference TRBV9 and TRBJ1-1, the complete variable domain is DSGVTQTPKHLITATGQRVTLRCSPRSGDLSVYWYQQSLDQGLQFLIQYYNGEERAKGNILERFSAQQFPDLHSELNLSSLELGDSALYFCASSVGQQGWTEAFFGQGTRLTVV.

This clonotype appeared once. The chain is built from TRBV20-1 and TRBJ1-2; D not certain. Germline V CDR1 and CDR2: DFQATT, SNEGSKA (reference sequence). V was shortened by 0 bases and J by 2 bases, with 10 bases between the two germline ends. The CDR3 consists of 14 residues. The CDR3 coding sequence is TGCAGTGCTAGAGATCCCGCTCAGAACTATGGCTACACCTTC. Residues: CSARDPAQNYGYTF.

J is TRBJ1-5 and V is TRBV15; D unclear. V lost 7 bases, J lost 7 bases, and 11 bases lay in between. The CDR3 length is 12 residues. CDR1 is LNHNV, CDR2 YYDKDF, per germline (reference sequence). CDR3 sequence reads: CATTSEGQPQHF. The CDR3 DNA reads as TGTGCCACCACCTCGGAGGGCCAGCCCCAGCATTTT.

This chain uses TRBV4-3 with TRBJ2-1; TRBD2 matches at 11 bases. Germline CDR1 reads LGHNA; CDR2 reads YSLEER. V was pared by 0 bases and J by 5 bases, with 9 bases of the junction left unmatched. CDR3 length: 18 residues. The CDR3 spells CASSQDATGTSGHNEQFF. The CDR3 nucleotides read TGCGCCAGCAGCCAAGATGCGACCGGGACTAGCGGCCACAATGAGCAGTTCTTC.

This sequence joins TRBV7-9 and TRBJ2-1; D might be TRBD2 (6 bases). The germline V gene has CDR1 SEHNR and CDR2 FQNEAQ (reference sequence). The V and J ends lost 4 bases and 7 bases respectively, with 14 bases between them. The CDR3 is 14 amino acids. CDR3 sequence (DNA): TGTGCCAGCAGCTCTTTCCTGGCGGGGAATGAGCAGTTCTTC. It encodes CASSSFLAGNEQFF.

The V call is TRBV3-1, the J call TRBJ1-4; unclear D gene. Trimming shortened V by 0 bases and J by 8 bases, and 13 bases separated the two germline ends. CDR1 is LGHDT, CDR2 YNNKEL, per germline (reference sequence). The CDR3 consists of 15 residues. CDR3 protein: CASSQDPGSWEKLFF. The CDR3 bases are TGTGCCAGCAGCCAAGATCCGGGGTCATGGGAAAAACTGTTTTTT. The whole variable domain, filled in from reference TRBV3-1 and TRBJ1-4, reads DTAVSQTPKYLVTQMGNDKSIKCEQNLGHDTMYWYKQDSKKFLKIMFSYNNKELIINETVPNRFSPKSPDKAHLNLHINSLELGDSAVYFCASSQDPGSWEKLFFGSGTQLSVL.

The chain recombines TRBV20-1 with TRBJ1-2; D remains unclear. Trimming removed 0 bases from V and 7 bases from J, with 12 bases in between. The CDR3 runs to 13 residues. Germline-derived CDR1 and CDR2 are DFQATT and SNEGSKA (reference sequence). The CDR3 is CSARDTRIGGYTF. The CDR3 DNA reads TGCAGTGCTAGAGATACGAGGATCGGTGGCTACACCTTC.

The V gene is TRBV14, the J gene TRBJ2-7; a weak D match, TRBD2 (7 bases). Germline values: CDR1 SGHDN, CDR2 FVKESK. This CDR3 has 18 amino acids. V lost 3 bases to trimming and J lost 2 bases, with 23 bases between them. CDR3 coding DNA: TGTGCCAGCAGCCATTATGGGACATCCGACCGGGGGGCCTACGAGCAGTACTTC. It is translated as CASSHYGTSDRGAYEQYF. Filled out from reference TRBV14 and TRBJ2-7, the complete variable domain reads EAGVTQFPSHSVIEKGQTVTLRCDPISGHDNLYWYRRVMGKEIKFLLHFVKESKQDESGMPNNRFLAERTGGTYSTLKVQPAELEDSGVYFCASSHYGTSDRGAYEQYFGPGTRLTVT.

This sequence joins TRBV20-1 and TRBJ2-3; D unclear. Germline V gene data show CDR1 as DFQATT and CDR2 as SNEGSKA (reference sequence). The CDR3 has 17 amino acids. V was pared by 4 bases and J by 2 bases, with 22 bases between. The DNA for the CDR3 is TGCAGTGCTATATCCTTCGACGACAAAAGGCCCACAGATACGCAGTATTTT. Residues: CSAISFDDKRPTDTQYF.

This chain uses TRBV27 with TRBJ2-7; D not resolved. V was cut by 6 bases and J by 0 bases, with 12 bases left in between. CDR3 length: 14 residues. Per germline, CDR1 MNHEY and CDR2 SMNVEV (reference sequence). CDR3 sequence (DNA): TGTGCCAGCAGCCCCTTACGGACCTCCTACGAGCAGTACTTC. Amino acids: CASSPLRTSYEQYF.

CDR3 loop: CASSLQPGATGLEDTQYF. The CDR3 bases are TGTGCCAGCAGCTTACAACCCGGGGCGACAGGGCTGGAAGATACGCAGTATTTT. The genes are TRBV7-2 and TRBJ2-3; TRBD1 matches 7 bases. Germline CDR1 SGHTA, CDR2 FQGNSA. With 2 bases clipped from V and 5 bases from J, the junction kept 16 bases outside the gene matches. CDR3 length: 18 residues. The entire variable domain, with the rest obtained from reference TRBV7-2 and TRBJ2-3, is as follows: GAGVSQSPSNKVTEKGKDVELRCDPISGHTALYWYRQSLGQGLEFLIYFQGNSAPDKSGLPSDRFSAERTGGSVSTLTIQRTQQEDSAVYLCASSLQPGATGLEDTQYFGPGTRLTVL.

This clonotype was picked up one time. This chain links TRBV5-1 with TRBJ1-4; D is unclear. The germline V gene encodes CDR1 SGHRS and CDR2 YFSETQ. V gave up 5 bases and J gave up 6 bases, with 11 bases separating them. The CDR3 has 13 residues. CDR3 in amino acids: CASRDATDEKLFF. DNA of the CDR3: TGCGCCAGCAGAGACGCGACTGATGAAAAACTGTTTTTT.

The V gene is TRBV9, the J gene TRBJ2-1; TRBD2 is a possible D gene (5 bases). With 4 bases removed from V and 4 bases from J, the gap between germline ends came to 18 bases. Per germline, CDR1 SGDLS and CDR2 YYNGEE. This CDR3 has 16 amino acids. Here the CDR3 DNA reads TGTGCCAGCAGCCCGGGGAAGGGTGGGGTATACAATGAGCAGTTCTTC. Amino acids: CASSPGKGGVYNEQFF.

This clonotype was counted a single time. V usage is TRBV9 and J usage is TRBJ1-2, with 8 bases matching TRBD1. Germline trimming cut 0 bases from V and 6 bases from J; bases unmatched to any gene: 7. In germline, CDR1 is SGDLS, CDR2 YYNGEE. This CDR3 is built from 15 residues. Written as DNA, the CDR3 is TGTGCCAGCAGCGTAGAAAGGGACAGGACTAATGGCTACACCTTC. Translated, it gives CASSVERDRTNGYTF.

The rearrangement uses TRBV21-1 and TRBJ2-3; TRBD1 is the table's D call, not checked against the DNA. TRBV21-1 is deemed a pseudogene. CDR3 length equals 18 residues. CDR3 sequence: CASNYTPGQGWIADTQYF. In DNA form, the CDR3 reads TGTGCCAGCAACTACACGCCCGGACAGGGGTGGATTGCAGATACGCAGTATTTT.

The chain employs TRBV29-1 and TRBJ2-1; 8 nucleotides match TRBD2. In germline, CDR1 is SQVTM, CDR2 ANQGSEA. This CDR3 comprises 17 residues. V was pared by 2 bases and J by 0 bases, with 9 bases of the junction left unmatched. The CDR3 DNA reads TGCAGCGTTGAACCCGTCTCGCGGGGGGCCTCCTACAATGAGCAGTTCTTC. Protein product: CSVEPVSRGASYNEQFF.

The chain links TRBV9 to TRBJ1-1, with TRBD1 identical over 9 bases. The CDR3 totals 16 residues. In germline, CDR1 is SGDLS, CDR2 YYNGEE. V gave up 2 bases and J gave up 1 base; unmatched junction bases: 6. The DNA of the CDR3 is TGTGCCAGCAGCGTCCACCAGACAGGGGGGAACACTGAAGCTTTCTTT. Its protein is CASSVHQTGGNTEAFF.

The chain combines TRBV13 with TRBJ2-1, with 8 bases matching TRBD2. With 2 bases clipped from V and 5 bases from J, the junction kept 5 bases outside the gene matches. Germline V gives CDR1 PRHDT, CDR2 FYEKMQ (reference sequence). The length of the CDR3 is 15 residues. CDR3 protein: CASSLIRGGHNEQFF. CDR3 nucleotide sequence: TGTGCCAGCAGCTTAATCCGGGGGGGACACAATGAGCAGTTCTTC.

V and J are TRBV9 and TRBJ2-1, with TRBD2 as a possible D gene (5 bases). In germline, CDR1 is SGDLS, CDR2 YYNGEE. This CDR3 contains 15 residues. The V end was cut by 1 base, the J end by 3 bases, with 11 bases between. The CDR3 DNA is TGTGCCAGCAGCGTATCCGGGGTCGGCTACAATGAGCAGTTCTTC. Translating gives CASSVSGVGYNEQFF.